The 7 T cell receptor beta chains in this list originate from one sample, sequenced in a study of T cells after yellow fever vaccination. TCRdb used MiXCR to reprocess the 5' RACE reads, holding one entry per CDR3 protein. Among 250,000 to 350,000 distinct CDR3 sequences, 6.5% to 8.5% were seen once, and the ten largest hold roughly 19%. This specimen was PBMCs, taken about 49 days after the first yellow fever vaccination. The receptors come from a man aged 18 to 30 who received the YFV17D yellow fever vaccine.

This clonotype has more than one count but fewer than ten. The chain combines TRBV28 with TRBJ2-5; possible D gene TRBD1, 6 bases. This CDR3 is 12 amino acids long. V was shortened by 6 bases and J by 4 bases, with 9 bases between the two germline ends. Germline V lookup: CDR1 MDHEN, CDR2 SYDVKM. The CDR3 DNA follows: TGTGCCAGCAGGACAGGTTCAGAGACCCAGTACTTC. It is translated as CASRTGSETQYF.

This clonotype was observed at least ten times. CDR3 in amino acids: CAIRDGEAKNIQYF. CDR3 coding DNA: TGTGCCATCAGGGACGGGGAGGCCAAAAACATTCAGTACTTC. The chain combines TRBV10-3 with TRBJ2-4, with D possibly matching TRBD2 (5 bases). Per germline, CDR1 ENHRY and CDR2 SYGVKD. The V end lost 6 bases, the J end lost 1 base, and 10 bases lay between the germline ends. The CDR3 extends over 14 amino acids.

V gene TRBV4-3 combines with J gene TRBJ1-6; no firm D call. V was trimmed by 0 bases and J by 6 bases, leaving 9 bases between them. The CDR3 runs to 15 residues. Germline V gene lookup returns CDR1 LGHNA and CDR2 YSLEER. In nucleotides, the CDR3 is TGCGCCAGCAGCCAAGAAGTGGGTGTTAATTCACCCCTCCACTTT. Translation gives CASSQEVGVNSPLHF.

The rearrangement uses TRBV5-1 and TRBJ2-2, with TRBD1 matching 9 bases. Germline V CDR1 and CDR2: SGHRS, YFSETQ. V lost 3 bases, J lost 5 bases, and 11 bases stayed unmatched. The length of the CDR3 is 17 residues. CDR3 sequence reads: CASSSTQNRGRTGELFF. Written as DNA, the CDR3 is TGCGCCAGCAGCTCCACTCAGAACAGGGGGCGGACCGGGGAGCTGTTTTTT.

The rearrangement uses TRBV7-9 and TRBJ2-5, with no clear D. This CDR3 comprises 12 residues. Germline CDR1 and CDR2: SEHNR and FQNEAQ (reference sequence). The V end was cut by 5 bases, the J end by 2 bases, with 6 bases between. The CDR3 region is CASSAAQETQYF. The CDR3 nucleotides are TGTGCCAGCAGCGCCGCGCAAGAGACCCAGTACTTC.

The genes are TRBV5-1 and TRBJ2-2; 8 bases map to TRBD1. The length of the CDR3 is 14 residues. The V and J ends lost 4 bases and 4 bases, in that order; junction bases with no gene match: 3. CDR1 and CDR2 (germline): SGHRS, YFSETQ. The CDR3 sequence: CASSRTGTTGELFF. In DNA form, the CDR3 reads TGCGCCAGCAGCCGGACAGGGACCACCGGGGAGCTGTTTTTT. Filled out from reference TRBV5-1 and TRBJ2-2, the complete variable domain reads KAGVTQTPRYLIKTRGQQVTLSCSPISGHRSVSWYQQTPGQGLQFLFEYFSETQRNKGNFPGRFSGRQFSNSRSEMNVSTLELGDSALYLCASSRTGTTGELFFGEGSRLTVL.

This clonotype was counted between two and nine times. The chain employs TRBV5-1 and TRBJ2-5; TRBD2 might be the D (5 bases). This CDR3 has 13 amino acids. The ends were cut back, 3 bases at V and 0 bases at J, with 6 bases in the middle. From germline, CDR1 is SGHRS and CDR2 YFSETQ. The CDR3 nucleotides are TGCGCCAGCAGCTGGAGGTACCAAGAGACCCAGTACTTC. This translates into CASSWRYQETQYF.